Each of the 10 T cell receptor beta chains below was sequenced from the same sample in a study of regulatory T cells in long-lasting Graves disease. The authors built TCR beta libraries using iRepertoire HTBI primers and Arm-PCR of CDR3 regions. TCRdb independently ran MiXCR on the multiplex PCR reads; one entry per CDR3 protein. The table has about 450,000 distinct CDR3 sequences, approximately 14% seen once. Noted time point: newly diagnosed GD, antithyroid drugs for less than 3 months. Scientists built the TCR library using RNA that was extracted from PBMCs. These records were also assigned to another study, of T cells in Graves' hyperthyroidism and ophthalmopathy.

The sequencing used peripheral blood mononuclear cells (PBMCs), collected at new diagnosis, from a patient treated with antithyroid drugs. The receptors derive from a woman in her fifties or sixties with Graves disease.

This clonotype was seen repeatedly, ten times or more. The CDR3: CASSEQDPDTQYF. In DNA, the CDR3 is TGTGCCAGCAGTGAGCAGGACCCAGATACGCAGTATTTT. V is TRBV2 and J is TRBJ2-3; no definite D call. The CDR3 has 13 amino acids. Trimming took 3 bases from V and 4 from J, leaving 8 bases between them. Germline values: CDR1 SNHLY, CDR2 FYNNEI.

This clonotype was detected only a few times. V gene TRBV30 combines with J gene TRBJ2-2; 11 bases are shared with TRBD2. In germline, CDR1 is GTSNPN, CDR2 SVGIG (reference sequence). CDR3 length equals 14 residues. Germline trimming cut 3 bases from V and 10 bases from J; bases unmatched to any gene: 7. The CDR3 reads CAWSRLAGSLELFF. As DNA, the CDR3 is TGTGCCTGGAGCCGACTAGCGGGGTCTTTGGAGCTGTTTTTT.

The rearrangement joins TRBV6-2 or TRBV6-3 to TRBJ2-1; 7 bases are shared with TRBD1. Trimming cost V 4 bases and J 0 bases; bases outside gene matches: 3. CDR1 and CDR2 from the germline V gene are MNHEY and SVGEGT. This CDR3 is built from 15 residues. CDR3 in DNA: TGTGCCAGCAGTTCGACAGGGCACTCCTACAATGAGCAGTTCTTC. Translated: CASSSTGHSYNEQFF.

This chain links TRBV30 with TRBJ2-1, with D uncertain. V was pared by 0 bases and J by 8 bases, with 17 bases between. Looked up from germline, CDR1 is GTSNPN and CDR2 is SVGIG (reference sequence). The CDR3 has 15 residues. The CDR3 region is CAWSVRWARYHEQFF. CDR3 bases: TGTGCCTGGAGTGTTAGGTGGGCAAGGTACCATGAGCAGTTCTTC.

This clonotype appeared a single time. This chain joins TRBV10-2 and TRBJ2-7, with 10 positions matching TRBD2. Trimming cost V 9 bases and J 1 base; bases outside gene matches: 9. Per the germline V gene, CDR1 is WSHSY and CDR2 is SAAADI. The CDR3 is 15 amino acids. The CDR3 DNA follows: TGCGCCAGTACTCCGGGACTAGCGTTTTCCTACGAGCAGTACTTC. Amino acids: CASTPGLAFSYEQYF.

This clonotype was seen repeatedly, ten times or more. The chain employs TRBV28 and TRBJ2-7; 7 bases are shared with TRBD1. V dropped 2 bases and J dropped 0; count of bases not matched to a gene: 7. The CDR3 is 16 amino acids. Germline CDR1 reads MDHEN; CDR2 reads SYDVKM. The CDR3 nucleotides are TGTGCCAGCAGTTTACGGGTAGGGGGCCACTCCTACGAGCAGTACTTC. Residues: CASSLRVGGHSYEQYF. The entire variable domain, with the rest obtained from reference TRBV28 and TRBJ2-7, is as follows: DVKVTQSSRYLVKRTGEKVFLECVQDMDHENMFWYRQDPGLGLRLIYFSYDVKMKEKGDIPEGYSVSREKKERFSLILESASTNQTSMYLCASSLRVGGHSYEQYFGPGTRLTVT.

There are many counts of this clonotype. The rearrangement joins TRBV9 to TRBJ2-5; a weak D match, TRBD1 (6 bases). The V and J ends lost 3 bases and 0 bases respectively, with 12 bases between them. Germline values: CDR1 SGDLS, CDR2 YYNGEE. The CDR3 covers 15 residues. The CDR3 protein is CASSGSRDNQETQYF. CDR3 coding DNA: TGTGCCAGCAGCGGATCCCGGGACAACCAAGAGACCCAGTACTTC.

This clonotype was recorded at least ten times. The chain employs TRBV9 and TRBJ2-1; 12 bases line up with TRBD2. Germline V lookup: CDR1 SGDLS, CDR2 YYNGEE. CDR3 length equals 15 residues. With 5 bases clipped from V and 6 bases from J, the junction kept 6 bases outside the gene matches. This CDR3 is CASSSTSGSLNEQFF. CDR3 nucleotide sequence: TGTGCCAGCAGTTCGACTAGCGGGAGTCTCAATGAGCAGTTCTTC.

This clonotype appeared many times. This chain connects TRBV6-1 to TRBJ1-5; D may be TRBD1 (5 bases). The CDR3 loop spans 13 amino acids. The germline V gene has CDR1 MNHNS and CDR2 SASEGT. Trimming removed 6 bases at V and 4 bases at J, with 10 bases between. The CDR3 here is CASRKQENQPQHF. CDR3 DNA: TGTGCCAGCAGGAAACAGGAAAATCAGCCCCAGCATTTT.

The chain joins TRBV11-2 to TRBJ1-3; D not resolved. In germline, CDR1 is SGHAT, CDR2 FQNNGV. The CDR3 has 15 residues. With 3 bases removed from V and 0 bases from J, the gap between germline ends came to 9 bases. The CDR3 nucleotides read TGTGCCAGCAGCTTTTCCGATAGCTCTGGAAACACCATATATTTT. Amino acid sequence: CASSFSDSSGNTIYF.